Included here is one TCR beta chain sequence, with context. The antigen is unknown. From germline, CDR1 is SGHVS and CDR2 FQNEAQ. The CDR3 is 15 amino acids. V lost 1 base, J lost 2 bases, and 11 bases lay in between. The data derive from a study of cytomegalovirus exposure and HLA in healthy donors. As for the study in general: There were roughly 120 million unique TCR beta sequences, drawn from approximately 190 million T cells, in an earlier analysis.

Findings of the study overall: Later on, an analysis tied approximately 15,000 TCR beta sequences to HLA alleles at 0.05 false discovery rate. Earlier findings revealed that most TCR beta V segments proved productive either about 87% or about 30% of the time.

PCR employed 60 Vbeta and 13 Jbeta primers. Some clones are missing from TCRdb's copy, which holds only in-frame ones; the method was immunoSEQ multiplex PCR. Of approximately 130,000 clones detected, roughly 80% appear once; the ten largest clones hold more than 1.5%. Sequencing was done on a sample of PBMCs. This TCR derives from a man in his late teens or twenties in good health and CMV-seronegative. This chain uses TRBV7-8 with TRBJ1-2; no firm D call. CDR3 DNA sequence: TGTGCCAGCAGCTTAGATCCACAGTCGAACTATGGCTACACCTTC. Translating gives CASSLDPQSNYGYTF.